This T cell receptor beta chain emerged from a study of preoperative IRX-2 immunotherapy in early breast cancer. The trim removed 6 bases at V and 4 bases at J, leaving 6 bases unmatched. The CDR3 runs 16 residues. The data were produced by immunoSEQ multiplex PCR, yet TCRdb's version contains in-frame clones alone and is incomplete. The table has 40,000 to 50,000 clones, approximately 80% seen once. Sample treatment: preoperative locoregional IRX-2 cytokine immunotherapy. The sequence came from a human donor with breast cancer. Source: tumor tissue, taken after IRX-2 immunotherapy. The rearrangement joins TRBV6-7 to TRBJ2-1; 13 nucleotides match TRBD2. TRBV6-7 is given ORF status, its function remaining uncertain. DNA of the CDR3: TGTGCCAGCAGACCTCGGACTAGCGGGGGTTACAATGAGCAGTTCTTC. Protein sequence: CASRPRTSGGYNEQFF.